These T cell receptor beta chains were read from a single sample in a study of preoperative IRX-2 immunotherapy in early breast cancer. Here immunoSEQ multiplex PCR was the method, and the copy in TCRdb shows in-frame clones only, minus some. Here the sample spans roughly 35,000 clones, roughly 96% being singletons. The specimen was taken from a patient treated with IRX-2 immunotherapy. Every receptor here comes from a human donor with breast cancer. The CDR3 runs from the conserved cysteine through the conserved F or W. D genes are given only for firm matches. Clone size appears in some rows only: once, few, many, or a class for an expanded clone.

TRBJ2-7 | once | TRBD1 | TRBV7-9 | TGTGCCAGCAGCTTGACGGGACAGCTTTTTTACGAGCAGTACTTC | CASSLTGQLFYEQYF
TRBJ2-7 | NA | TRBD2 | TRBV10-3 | TGTGCCATCAATAAGGGACTAGACTCCTACGAGCAGTACTTC | CAINKGLDSYEQYF
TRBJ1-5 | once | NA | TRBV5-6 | TGTGCCAGCAGCATTGGAGGGAGGGGGTCTAGGAGCAATCAGCCCCAGCATTTT | CASSIGGRGSRSNQPQHF
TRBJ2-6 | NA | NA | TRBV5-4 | TGTGCCAGCAGCTCTGGACAGCCTGGGGCCAACGTCCTGACTTTC | CASSSGQPGANVLTF
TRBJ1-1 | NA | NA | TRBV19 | TGTGCCAGTAAAGAGGGGCTTGGCACAACTGAAGCTTTCTTT | CASKEGLGTTEAFF
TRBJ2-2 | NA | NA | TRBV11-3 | TGTGCCAGCAGCAGACTGCCAAGCGGACTCGGGGAGCTGTTTTTT | CASSRLPSGLGELFF
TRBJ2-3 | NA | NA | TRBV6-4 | TGTGCCAGCAGTGACAGGGCTAGCACAGATACGCAGTATTTT | CASSDRASTDTQYF
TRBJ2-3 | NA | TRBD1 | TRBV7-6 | TGTGCCAGCAGCTCCCACAAAGCCCGGGGACAGCGAGACACAGATACGCAGTATTTT | CASSSHKARGQRDTDTQYF
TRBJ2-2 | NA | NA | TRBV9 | TGTGCCAGCAAAGTGGGCAGGAGCGCCGGGGAGCTGTTTTTT | CASKVGRSAGELFF
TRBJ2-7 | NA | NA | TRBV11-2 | TGTGCCAGCAGTCCGGCAGGCCTCATATACGAGCAGTACTTC | CASSPAGLIYEQYF
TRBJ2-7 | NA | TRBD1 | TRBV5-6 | TGTGCCAGCAGCGCCACAGGGGCGAGTACCGAGCAGTACTTC | CASSATGASTEQYF
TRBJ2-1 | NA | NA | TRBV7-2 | TGTGCCAGCACCCGTTATTCTTACGAGCGACAGTTCTTC | CASTRYSYERQFF
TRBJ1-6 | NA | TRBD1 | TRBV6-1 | TGTGCCAGCAGTGATCAGCTGGGACAGGGTTCACCCCTCCACTTT | CASSDQLGQGSPLHF
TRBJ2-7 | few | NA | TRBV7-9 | TGTGCCAGCAGCCTACAGGGCTACGAGCAGTACTTC | CASSLQGYEQYF
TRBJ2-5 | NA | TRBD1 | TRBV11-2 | TGTGCCAGCAGGGGACAGGGGTACCAAGAGACCCAGTACTTC | CASRGQGYQETQYF
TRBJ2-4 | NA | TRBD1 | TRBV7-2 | TGTGCCAGCAGCTCCCAACCCGGGACAGGGGAAAAAAACATTCAGTACTTC | CASSSQPGTGEKNIQYF
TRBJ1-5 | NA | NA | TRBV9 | TGTGCCAGCAGCGTAGAGGGGGATCAGCCCCAGCATTTT | CASSVEGDQPQHF
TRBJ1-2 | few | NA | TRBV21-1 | TGTGCCAGCAGCAAATTTCCGGGAAACTATGGCTACACCTTC | CASSKFPGNYGYTF
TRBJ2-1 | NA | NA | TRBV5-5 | TGTGCCAGCAGCTTGGTCAGGGTAGAGCAGTTCTTC | CASSLVRVEQFF
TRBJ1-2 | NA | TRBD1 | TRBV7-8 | TGTGCCAGCGACGGTAGACAGGGGCATGGCTACACCTTC | CASDGRQGHGYTF
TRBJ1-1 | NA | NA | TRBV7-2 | TGTGCCAGGCCACTTCCCCTACGACAGTTTATGAACACTGAAGCTTTCTTT | CARPLPLRQFMNTEAFF
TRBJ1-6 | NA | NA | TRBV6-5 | TGTGCCAGCAGTTACTCCGAGGATAATTCACCCCTCCACTTT | CASSYSEDNSPLHF
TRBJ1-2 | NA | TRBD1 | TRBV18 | TGTGCCAGCTCACCAGGGGACAGGGCCCATGGCTACACCTTC | CASSPGDRAHGYTF
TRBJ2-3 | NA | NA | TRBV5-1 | TGCGCCAGCAGCTCTCGGGCCTTTACTGATACGCAGTATTTT | CASSSRAFTDTQYF